Many counts were recorded for the clone carrying this TCR beta chain. Its cognate antigen is unknown. Pregnant or lactating patients were excluded, as were those with uncontrolled infection or other autoimmune disease. This blood was taken when hyperthyroidism was first diagnosed, before any ophthalmopathy symptoms existed. This entry comes from a study of T cells in Graves' hyperthyroidism and ophthalmopathy. It was RNA transcripts that yielded the amplified TCR beta CDR3 regions. With the HTBI primer set, the TCR CDR3 went through a first round of RT-PCR. TCRdb fed the multiplex PCR reads into MiXCR, producing one record per CDR3 protein. Of under 350,000 distinct CDR3 sequences in the sample, less than 15% were seen once. Study outcomes and limitations: Stable hyperthyroidism and ophthalmopathy were separated using 13 V-J signatures.

V shed 5 bases and J 0 bases; nucleotides not matched to a gene: 8. CDR3 length: 16 amino acids. The germline V gene has CDR1 MDHEN and CDR2 SYDVKM. This sequence joins TRBV28 and TRBJ2-3; 7 bases are a match to TRBD2. Material for sequencing was blood. This receptor was identified in a woman in her thirties with Graves' hyperthyroidism that later progressed to Graves' ophthalmopathy. The CDR3 DNA reads TGTGCCAGCAGTCCTCTCGCGGGAGTCAGCACAGATACGCAGTATTTT. The encoded protein is CASSPLAGVSTDTQYF.